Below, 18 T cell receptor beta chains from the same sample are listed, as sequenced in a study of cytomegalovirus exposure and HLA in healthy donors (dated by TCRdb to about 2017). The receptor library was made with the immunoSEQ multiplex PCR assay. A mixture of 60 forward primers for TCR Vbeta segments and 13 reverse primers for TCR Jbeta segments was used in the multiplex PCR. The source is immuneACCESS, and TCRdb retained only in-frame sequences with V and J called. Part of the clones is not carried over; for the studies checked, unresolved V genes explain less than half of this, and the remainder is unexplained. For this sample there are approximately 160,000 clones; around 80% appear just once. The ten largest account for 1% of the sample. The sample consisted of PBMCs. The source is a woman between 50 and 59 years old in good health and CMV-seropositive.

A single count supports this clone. CDR3: CASSEPRGYEAFF. The CDR3 bases are TGCGCCAGCAGTGAGCCCAGGGGGTATGAAGCTTTCTTT. The chain employs TRBV10-2 and TRBJ1-1; 7 bases line up with TRBD1. Germline CDR1 and CDR2: WSHSY and SAAADI. The CDR3 is 13 amino acids. V shed 2 bases, J shed 7 bases, and the junction held 4 bases outside the gene matches.

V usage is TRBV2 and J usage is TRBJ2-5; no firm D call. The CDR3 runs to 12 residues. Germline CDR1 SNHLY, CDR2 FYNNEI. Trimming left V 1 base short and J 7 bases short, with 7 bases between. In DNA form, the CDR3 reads TGTGCCAGCAGTGAAGGACTGGGGACCCAGTACTTC. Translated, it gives CASSEGLGTQYF.

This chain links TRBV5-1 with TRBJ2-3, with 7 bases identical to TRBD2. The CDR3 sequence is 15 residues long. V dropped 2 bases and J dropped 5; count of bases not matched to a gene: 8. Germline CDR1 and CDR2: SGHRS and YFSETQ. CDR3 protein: CASSFLGTTEDTQYF. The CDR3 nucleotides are TGCGCCAGCAGCTTCTTAGGGACTACCGAAGATACGCAGTATTTT. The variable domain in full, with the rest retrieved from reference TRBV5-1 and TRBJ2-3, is KAGVTQTPRYLIKTRGQQVTLSCSPISGHRSVSWYQQTPGQGLQFLFEYFSETQRNKGNFPGRFSGRQFSNSRSEMNVSTLELGDSALYLCASSFLGTTEDTQYFGPGTRLTVL.

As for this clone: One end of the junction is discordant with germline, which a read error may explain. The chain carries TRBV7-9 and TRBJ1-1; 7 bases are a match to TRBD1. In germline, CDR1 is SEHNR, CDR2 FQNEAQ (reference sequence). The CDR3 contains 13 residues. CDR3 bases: TGTTCCAGCAGCTTATCAGGGGGGACTGAAGCTTTCTTT. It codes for CSSSLSGGTEAFF.

CDR3 sequence (DNA): TGTGCCAGCTCACCAACACCTAACACCGGGGAGCTGTTTTTT. Translating gives CASSPTPNTGELFF. The rearrangement joins TRBV18 to TRBJ2-2, with D uncertain. Germline CDR1 KGHSH, CDR2 LQKENI. This CDR3 spans 14 amino acids. Trimming took off 2 bases at V and 2 bases at J, with 6 bases between the two ends.

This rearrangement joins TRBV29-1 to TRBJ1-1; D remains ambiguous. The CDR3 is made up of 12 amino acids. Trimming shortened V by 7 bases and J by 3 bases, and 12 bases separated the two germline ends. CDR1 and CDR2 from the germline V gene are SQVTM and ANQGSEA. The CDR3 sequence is CSGGGLDTEAFF. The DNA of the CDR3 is TGCAGCGGGGGAGGGCTGGACACTGAAGCTTTCTTT.

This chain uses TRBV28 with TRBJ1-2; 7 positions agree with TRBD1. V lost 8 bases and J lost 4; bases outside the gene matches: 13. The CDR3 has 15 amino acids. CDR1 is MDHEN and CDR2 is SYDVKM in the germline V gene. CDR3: CASAESDRAIYGYTF. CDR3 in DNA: TGTGCCAGCGCCGAATCCGACAGGGCTATCTATGGCTACACCTTC.

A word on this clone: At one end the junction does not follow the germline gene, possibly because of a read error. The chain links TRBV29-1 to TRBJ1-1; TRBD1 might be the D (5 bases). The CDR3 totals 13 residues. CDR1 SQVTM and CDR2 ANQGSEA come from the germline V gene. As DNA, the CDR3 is TGCAGCGTGGAAGGACACCCGGGGACTGAAGCTTTCTTT. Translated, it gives CSVEGHPGTEAFF.

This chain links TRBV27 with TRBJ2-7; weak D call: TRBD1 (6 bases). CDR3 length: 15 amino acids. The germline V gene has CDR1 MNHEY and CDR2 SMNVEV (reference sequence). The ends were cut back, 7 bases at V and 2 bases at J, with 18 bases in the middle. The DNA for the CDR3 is TGTGCCAGCACCCTGACAGGACGTCTCGCCTACGAGCAGTACTTC. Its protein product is CASTLTGRLAYEQYF.

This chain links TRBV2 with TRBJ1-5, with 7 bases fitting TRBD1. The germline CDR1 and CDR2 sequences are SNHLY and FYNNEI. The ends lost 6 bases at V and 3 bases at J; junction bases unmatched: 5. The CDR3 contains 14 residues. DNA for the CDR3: TGTGCCAGCAGGGGGGACAGCGACAATCAGCCCCAGCATTTT. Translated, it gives CASRGDSDNQPQHF.

The CDR3 nucleotides are TGCGCCAGCAGTGATTGGACAGGGGGCGCAGATACGCAGTATTTT. Encoded protein: CASSDWTGGADTQYF. The chain joins TRBV10-2 to TRBJ2-3; 11 bases align to TRBD1. V dropped 3 bases and J dropped 4; count of bases not matched to a gene: 3. CDR3 length: 15 amino acids. Germline V gives CDR1 WSHSY, CDR2 SAAADI.

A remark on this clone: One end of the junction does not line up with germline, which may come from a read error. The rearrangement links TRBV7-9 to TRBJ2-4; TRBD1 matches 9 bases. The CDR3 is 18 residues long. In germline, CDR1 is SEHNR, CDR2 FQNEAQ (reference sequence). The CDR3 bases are TGTTCCAGCAGCTTAACGGCTTTTGGGACAGGGTTGGAAAACATTCAGTACTTC. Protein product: CSSSLTAFGTGLENIQYF.

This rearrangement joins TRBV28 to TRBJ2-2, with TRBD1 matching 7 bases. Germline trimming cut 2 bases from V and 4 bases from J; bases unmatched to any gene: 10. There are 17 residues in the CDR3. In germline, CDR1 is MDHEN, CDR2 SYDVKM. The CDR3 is CASSLGTRGLSTGELFF. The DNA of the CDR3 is TGTGCCAGCAGTTTAGGAACGAGGGGGCTTAGCACCGGGGAGCTGTTTTTT.

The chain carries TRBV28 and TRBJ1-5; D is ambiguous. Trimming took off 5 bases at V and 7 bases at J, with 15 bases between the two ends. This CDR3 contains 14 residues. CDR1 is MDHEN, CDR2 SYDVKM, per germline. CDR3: CASSPASGEQPQHF. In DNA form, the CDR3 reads TGTGCCAGCAGTCCCGCCTCCGGGGAGCAGCCCCAGCATTTT. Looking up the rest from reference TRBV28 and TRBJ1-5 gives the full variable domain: DVKVTQSSRYLVKRTGEKVFLECVQDMDHENMFWYRQDPGLGLRLIYFSYDVKMKEKGDIPEGYSVSREKKERFSLILESASTNQTSMYLCASSPASGEQPQHFGDGTRLSIL.

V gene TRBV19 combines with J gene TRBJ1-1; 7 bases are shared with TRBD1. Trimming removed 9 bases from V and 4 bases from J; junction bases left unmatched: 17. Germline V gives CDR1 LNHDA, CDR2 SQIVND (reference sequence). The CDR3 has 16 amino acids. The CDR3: CARTLTGISRCTEAFF. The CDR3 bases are TGTGCCAGGACCCTGACAGGGATTTCGCGATGCACTGAAGCTTTCTTT.

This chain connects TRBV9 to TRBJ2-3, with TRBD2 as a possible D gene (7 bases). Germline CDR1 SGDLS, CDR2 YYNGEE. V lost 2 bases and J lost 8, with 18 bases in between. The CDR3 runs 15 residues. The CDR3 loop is CASSVDWGGRGTQYF. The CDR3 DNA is TGTGCCAGCAGCGTCGACTGGGGGGGGCGTGGTACGCAGTATTTT.

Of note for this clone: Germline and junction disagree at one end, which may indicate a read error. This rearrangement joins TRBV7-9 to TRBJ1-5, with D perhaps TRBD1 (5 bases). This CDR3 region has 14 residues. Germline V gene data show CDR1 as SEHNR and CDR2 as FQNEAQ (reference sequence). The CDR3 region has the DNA TGTTCCAGCAGCTTTGGGGGGGTTGGACAGCCCCAGCATTTT. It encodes CSSSFGGVGQPQHF.

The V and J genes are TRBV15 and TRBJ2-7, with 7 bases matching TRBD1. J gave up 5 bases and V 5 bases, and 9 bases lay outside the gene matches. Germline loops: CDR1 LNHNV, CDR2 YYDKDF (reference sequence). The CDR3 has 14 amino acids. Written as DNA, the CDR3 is TGTGCCACCAGCGGACCGGGACAGTTCCACGAGCAGTACTTC. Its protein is CATSGPGQFHEQYF.